The TCR beta chain under discussion was sequenced for a study of blood T cell repertoires in COVID-19 (dated by TCRdb to about 2020). For context, the study as a whole: The collaborator samples originated in the United States, Italy and Spain and spanned the acute and convalescent phases of COVID-19. A freely available public database, intended as a resource for researchers studying the immune response to SARS-CoV-2, is where the repertoires were released. The sample metadata nearly always contained a de-identified subject ID, COVID-19 status, age in years and sex. Deeply sampled blood TCRbeta repertoires from subjects exposed to, actively infected with, or recovered from COVID-19 were included in the dataset. Where HLA class I and class II types were available, the types were taken from metadata supplied by the sample provider, not from assay-based typing. The prospective study material was composed of cDNA or gDNA derived from T cells, B-cell-depleted T cells, or PBMCs. Samples were obtained from the ongoing ImmuneRACE study (first 160 participants) and from about 1,300 subjects provided by 6 global collaborators.

The immunoSEQ Assay, a bias-controlled multiplex PCR, was used to amplify TCRbeta CDR3 regions from genomic DNA. The original pipeline was this. The number of nucleated cells in each sample was estimated by amplification of reference gene primers within the assay. Sequence reads were collapsed and filtered to measure the absolute abundance of every unique TCRbeta CDR3 rearrangement. For each sample, productive Simpson clonality was calculated as the square root of Simpson's diversity index across productive rearrangements. Held by TCRdb, this immuneACCESS table contains in-frame sequences only and omits some clones. Under half of the omission traces to an unresolved V gene where checked; the cause of the rest is unknown. The D gene and trimming were derived from the DNA, and the V and J assignments and clone size from that table. The sample records 300,000 to 400,000 clones, about nine tenths of which are singletons. The ten largest account for about 5.2% of the sample.

The CDR3 numbers 12 residues from cysteine through phenylalanine. This entry keeps only the CDR3 DNA: 36 bases, framed from base 1. The trim is 1 base for V and 9 bases for J, with a gap of 9 bases between the germline ends. In the germline V gene (reference sequence), CDR1 corresponds to LGHDT and CDR2 to YNNKEL. Broader findings and caveats from the paper: The amount of clinical and demographic metadata varied by source and participant and was provided uncurated.

As regards this clone: What antigen it recognizes has not been identified. Base qualities are missing; no much larger clone stands one base away.

In the prospective study, participants were roughly 18 to 100 years old, resided in about two dozen geographic areas of the United States, and were enrolled through a virtual design. In the prospective study, participants were assigned to cohorts based on the clinical history participants reported in a screening survey and a study questionnaire. For ImmuneRACE Cohort 3, a participant was defined as recovered based on two consecutive negative NP/OP PCR tests, clearance by a healthcare professional, or resolution of symptoms. Mobile phlebotomists in the prospective study collected whole blood, serum and a nasopharyngeal or oropharyngeal swab from every participant. Participants in the prospective study had the option to provide additional blood draws and questionnaires over a roughly 2-month period. Before DNA extraction, blood samples from the prospective study were shipped at room temperature or frozen.

The sequence came from a man in his fifties or sixties who had recovered from COVID-19. What was sequenced was PBMCs or T cells enriched from blood (not recorded which). The chain uses TRBV3-1 (or the pseudogene TRBV3-2) and TRBJ1-1, with the identity of the D gene unclear. The nucleotide sequence reads as follows: TGTGCCAGCAGCCAAGGCATGGCCCAAGCTTTCTTT. This gives the protein CASSQGMAQAFF.